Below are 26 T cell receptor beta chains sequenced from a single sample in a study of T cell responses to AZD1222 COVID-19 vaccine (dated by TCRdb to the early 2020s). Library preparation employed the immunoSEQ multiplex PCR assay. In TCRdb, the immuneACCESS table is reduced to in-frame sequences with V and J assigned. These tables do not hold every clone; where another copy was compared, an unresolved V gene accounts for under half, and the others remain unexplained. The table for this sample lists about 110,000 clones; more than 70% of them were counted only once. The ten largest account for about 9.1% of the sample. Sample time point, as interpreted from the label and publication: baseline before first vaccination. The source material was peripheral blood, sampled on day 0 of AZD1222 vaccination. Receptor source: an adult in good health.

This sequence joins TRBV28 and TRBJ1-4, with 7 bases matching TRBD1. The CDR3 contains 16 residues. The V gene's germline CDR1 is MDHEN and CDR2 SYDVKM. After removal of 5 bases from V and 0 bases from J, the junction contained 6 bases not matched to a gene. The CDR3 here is CASSGDRDATNEKLFF. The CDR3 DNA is TGTGCCAGCAGTGGAGACAGGGACGCAACTAATGAAAAACTGTTTTTT.

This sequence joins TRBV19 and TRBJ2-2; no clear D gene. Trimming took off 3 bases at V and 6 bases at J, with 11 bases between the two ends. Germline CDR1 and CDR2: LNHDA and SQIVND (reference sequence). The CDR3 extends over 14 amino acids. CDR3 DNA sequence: TGTGCCAGTAGTATTGGAGCGTCTCCCGGGGAGCTGTTTTTT. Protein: CASSIGASPGELFF.

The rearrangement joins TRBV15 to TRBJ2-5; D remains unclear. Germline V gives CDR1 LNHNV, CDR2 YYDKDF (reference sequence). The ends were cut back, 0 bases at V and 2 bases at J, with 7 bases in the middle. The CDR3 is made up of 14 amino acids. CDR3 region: CATSRDPVQETQYF. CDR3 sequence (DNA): TGTGCCACCAGCAGAGACCCGGTTCAAGAGACCCAGTACTTC.

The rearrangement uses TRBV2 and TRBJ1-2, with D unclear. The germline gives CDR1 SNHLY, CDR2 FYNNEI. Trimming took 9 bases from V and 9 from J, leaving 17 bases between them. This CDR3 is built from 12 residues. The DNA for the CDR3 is TGTGCCAGATTTAGACCCCCCAATAGCTACACCTTC. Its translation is CARFRPPNSYTF.

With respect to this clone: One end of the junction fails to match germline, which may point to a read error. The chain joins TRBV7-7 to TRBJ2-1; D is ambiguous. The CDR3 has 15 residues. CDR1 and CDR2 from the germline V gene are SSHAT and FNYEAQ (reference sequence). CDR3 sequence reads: CASSLGSSSYNEQFF. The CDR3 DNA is TGTGCTAGCAGCCTAGGATCTAGCTCCTACAATGAGCAGTTCTTC.

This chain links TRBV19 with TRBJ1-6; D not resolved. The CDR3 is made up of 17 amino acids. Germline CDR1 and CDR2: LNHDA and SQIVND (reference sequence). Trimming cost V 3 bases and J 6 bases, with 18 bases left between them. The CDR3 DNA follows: TGTGCCAGTAGTATTTCGAGCCGGGCCAGGATTAATTCACCCCTCCACTTT. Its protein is CASSISSRARINSPLHF.

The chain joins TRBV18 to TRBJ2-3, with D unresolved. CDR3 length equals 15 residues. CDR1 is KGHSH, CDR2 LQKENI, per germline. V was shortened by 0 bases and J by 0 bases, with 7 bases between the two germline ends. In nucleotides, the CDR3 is TGTGCCAGCTCACCACCGAGTCCTAGCACAGATACGCAGTATTTT. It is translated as CASSPPSPSTDTQYF.

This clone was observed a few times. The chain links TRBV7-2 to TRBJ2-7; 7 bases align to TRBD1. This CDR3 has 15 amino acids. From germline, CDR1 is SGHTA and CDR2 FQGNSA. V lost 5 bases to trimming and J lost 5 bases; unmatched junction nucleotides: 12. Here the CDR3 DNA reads TGTGCCAGCAGCGTATCCGGGACAGACCCCAACGAGCAGTACTTC. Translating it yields CASSVSGTDPNEQYF.

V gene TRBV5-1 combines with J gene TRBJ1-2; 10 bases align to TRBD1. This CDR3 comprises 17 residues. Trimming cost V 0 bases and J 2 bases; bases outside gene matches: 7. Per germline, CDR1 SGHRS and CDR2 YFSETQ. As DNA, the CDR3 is TGCGCCAGCAGCTTGGGACAGGGGGCGATCCCCAACTATGGCTACACCTTC. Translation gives CASSLGQGAIPNYGYTF.

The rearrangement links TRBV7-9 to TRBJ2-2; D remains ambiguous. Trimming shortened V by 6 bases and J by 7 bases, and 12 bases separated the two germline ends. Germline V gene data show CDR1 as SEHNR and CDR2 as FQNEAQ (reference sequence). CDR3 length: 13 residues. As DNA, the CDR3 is TGTGCCAGCAGAAATCTAATAAACGGGGAGCTGTTTTTT. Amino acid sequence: CASRNLINGELFF.

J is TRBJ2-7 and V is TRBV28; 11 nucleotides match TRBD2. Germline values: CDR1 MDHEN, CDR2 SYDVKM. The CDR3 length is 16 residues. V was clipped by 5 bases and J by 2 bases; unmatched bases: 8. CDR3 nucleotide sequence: TGTGCCAGCAGTAACCCATCGACTAGCGGGACCTACGAGCAGTACTTC. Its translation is CASSNPSTSGTYEQYF.

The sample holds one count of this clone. CDR3 bases: TGTGCCAGCAGTTTATGGGGGACGGGCGGAGGCGAGCAGTACTTC. Translated, it gives CASSLWGTGGGEQYF. The chain employs TRBV28 and TRBJ2-7; tentatively, D is TRBD1 or TRBD2 (5 bases each). Germline CDR1 is MDHEN and CDR2 is SYDVKM. The CDR3 sequence is 15 residues long. The V gene lost 0 bases and the J gene lost 6 bases, with 15 bases spanning the gap. Filled out from reference TRBV28 and TRBJ2-7, the complete variable domain reads DVKVTQSSRYLVKRTGEKVFLECVQDMDHENMFWYRQDPGLGLRLIYFSYDVKMKEKGDIPEGYSVSREKKERFSLILESASTNQTSMYLCASSLWGTGGGEQYFGPGTRLTVT.

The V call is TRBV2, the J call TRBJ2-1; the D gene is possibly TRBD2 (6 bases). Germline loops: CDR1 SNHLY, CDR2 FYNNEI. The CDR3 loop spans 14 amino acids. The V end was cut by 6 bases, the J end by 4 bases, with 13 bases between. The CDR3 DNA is TGTGCCAGCAGGGCTGGGGGGTCTTACAATGAGCAGTTCTTC. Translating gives CASRAGGSYNEQFF.

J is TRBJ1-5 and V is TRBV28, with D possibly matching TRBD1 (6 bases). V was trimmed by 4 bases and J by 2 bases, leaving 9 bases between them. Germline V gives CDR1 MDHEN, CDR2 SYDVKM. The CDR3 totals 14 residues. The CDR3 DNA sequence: TGTGCCAGCAGTTCGGGACAAGGCAATCAGCCCCAGCATTTT. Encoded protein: CASSSGQGNQPQHF.

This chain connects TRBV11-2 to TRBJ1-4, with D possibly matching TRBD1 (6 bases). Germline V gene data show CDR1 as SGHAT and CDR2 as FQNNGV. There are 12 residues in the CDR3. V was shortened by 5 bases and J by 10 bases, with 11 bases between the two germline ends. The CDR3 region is CASSEQGRKLFF. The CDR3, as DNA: TGTGCCAGCAGCGAACAGGGACGAAAACTGTTTTTT.

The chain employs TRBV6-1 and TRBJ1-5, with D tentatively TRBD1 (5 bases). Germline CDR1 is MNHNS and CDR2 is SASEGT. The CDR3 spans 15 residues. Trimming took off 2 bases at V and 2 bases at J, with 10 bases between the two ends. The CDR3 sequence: CASSERGVGNQPQHF. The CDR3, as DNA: TGTGCCAGCAGTGAACGGGGGGTTGGCAATCAGCCCCAGCATTTT.

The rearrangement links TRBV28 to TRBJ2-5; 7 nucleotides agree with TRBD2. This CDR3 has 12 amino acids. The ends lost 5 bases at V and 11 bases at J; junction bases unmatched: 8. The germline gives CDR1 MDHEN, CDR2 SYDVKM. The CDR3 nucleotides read TGTGCCAGCAGTGGGCCGCGGGAGATGCAGTACTTC. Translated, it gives CASSGPREMQYF.

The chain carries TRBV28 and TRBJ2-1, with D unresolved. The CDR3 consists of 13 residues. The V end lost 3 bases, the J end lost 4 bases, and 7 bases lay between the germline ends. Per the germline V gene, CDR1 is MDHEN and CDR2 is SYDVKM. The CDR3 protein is CASSLVIYNEQFF. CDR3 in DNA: TGTGCCAGCAGTTTGGTTATATACAATGAGCAGTTCTTC.

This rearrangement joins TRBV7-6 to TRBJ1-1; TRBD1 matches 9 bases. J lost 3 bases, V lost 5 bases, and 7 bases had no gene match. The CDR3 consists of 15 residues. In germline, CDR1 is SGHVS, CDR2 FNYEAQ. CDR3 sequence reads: CASSQQGAGDTEAFF. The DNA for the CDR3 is TGTGCCAGCAGCCAACAGGGGGCTGGAGACACTGAAGCTTTCTTT.

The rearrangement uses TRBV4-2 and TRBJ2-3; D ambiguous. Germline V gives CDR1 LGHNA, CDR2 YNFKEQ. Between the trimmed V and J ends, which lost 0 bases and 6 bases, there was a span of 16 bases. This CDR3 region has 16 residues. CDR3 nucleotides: TGTGCCAGCAGCCAAGAGTCCCCCCCGCGTTCGGATACGCAGTATTTT. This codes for CASSQESPPRSDTQYF.

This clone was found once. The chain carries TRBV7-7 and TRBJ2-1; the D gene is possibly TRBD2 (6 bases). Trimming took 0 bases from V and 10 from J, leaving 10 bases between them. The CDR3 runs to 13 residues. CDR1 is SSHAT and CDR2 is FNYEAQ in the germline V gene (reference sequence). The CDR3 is CASSLALEGEQFF. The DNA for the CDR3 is TGTGCCAGCAGCTTAGCGTTGGAGGGAGAGCAGTTCTTC.

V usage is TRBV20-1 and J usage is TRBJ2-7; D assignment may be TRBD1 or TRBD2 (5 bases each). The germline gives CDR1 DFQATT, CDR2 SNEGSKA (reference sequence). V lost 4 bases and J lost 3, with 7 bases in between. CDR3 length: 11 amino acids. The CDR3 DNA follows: TGCAGTGCTATTGGGGGCTACGAGCAGTACTTC. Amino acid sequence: CSAIGGYEQYF.

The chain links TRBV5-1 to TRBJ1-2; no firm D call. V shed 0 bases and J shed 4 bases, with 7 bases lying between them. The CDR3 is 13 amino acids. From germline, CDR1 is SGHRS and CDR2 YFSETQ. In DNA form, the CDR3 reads TGCGCCAGCAGCTTGGGGTCGACCTATGGCTACACCTTC. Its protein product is CASSLGSTYGYTF.

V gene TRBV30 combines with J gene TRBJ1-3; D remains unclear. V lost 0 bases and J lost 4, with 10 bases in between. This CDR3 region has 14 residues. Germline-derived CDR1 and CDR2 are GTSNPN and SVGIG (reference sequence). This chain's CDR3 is CAWSVTVAGNTIYF. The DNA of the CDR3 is TGTGCCTGGAGTGTAACTGTAGCAGGAAACACCATATATTTT.

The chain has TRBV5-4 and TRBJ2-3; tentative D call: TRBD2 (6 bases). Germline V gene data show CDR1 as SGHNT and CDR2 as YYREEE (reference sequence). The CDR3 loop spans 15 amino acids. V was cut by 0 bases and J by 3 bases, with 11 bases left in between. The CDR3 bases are TGTGCCAGCAGCTTGGGCGGAGGGCCAACAGATACGCAGTATTTT. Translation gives CASSLGGGPTDTQYF.

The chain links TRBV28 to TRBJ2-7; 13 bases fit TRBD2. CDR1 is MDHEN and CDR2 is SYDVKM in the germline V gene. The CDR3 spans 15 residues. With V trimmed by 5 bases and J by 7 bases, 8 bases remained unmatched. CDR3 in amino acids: CASSPPGLAGWEQYF. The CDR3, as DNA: TGTGCCAGCAGTCCCCCGGGACTAGCGGGATGGGAGCAGTACTTC.